The present TCR beta chain was sequenced within a study of blood T cell repertoires in COVID-19. Study background: COVID-19 samples collected from the United States, Italy and Spain covered acute and convalescent phases. T cells, B-cell-depleted T cells, or PBMCs provided the cDNA or gDNA that served as material.

CDR3 length equals 13 residues. With V trimmed by 5 bases and J by 1 base, 4 bases remained unmatched. Germline-derived CDR1 and CDR2 are SQVTM and ANQGSEA. How the authors handled the data: Reference gene primer amplification gave nucleated cell count estimates. Here immunoSEQ multiplex PCR was the method, and the copy in TCRdb shows in-frame clones only, minus some. The DNA was the basis for D and trimming; V, J and clone size are from that table. The sample lists about 140,000 clones; 84% were seen once. The TCR originated in a man in his 60s with active or convalescent COVID-19. This chain joins TRBV29-1 and TRBJ2-7; 8 positions agree with TRBD2. Sequencing used peripheral blood. CDR3 residues: CSVREGSSYEQYF. The CDR3 bases are TGCAGCGTTCGGGAGGGCAGTTCCTACGAGCAGTACTTC.